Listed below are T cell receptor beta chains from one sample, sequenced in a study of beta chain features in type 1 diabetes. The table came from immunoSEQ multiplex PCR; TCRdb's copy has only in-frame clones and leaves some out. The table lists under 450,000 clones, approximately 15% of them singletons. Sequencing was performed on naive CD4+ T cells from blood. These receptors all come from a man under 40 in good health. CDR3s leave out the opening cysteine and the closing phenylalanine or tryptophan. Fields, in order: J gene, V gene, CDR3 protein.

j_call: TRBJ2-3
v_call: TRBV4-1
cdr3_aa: ASSKRPDALGTDTQY

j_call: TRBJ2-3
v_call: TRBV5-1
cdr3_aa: ASEPGQGVNTQY

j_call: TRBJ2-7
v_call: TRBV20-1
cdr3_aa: SARDKNTRW

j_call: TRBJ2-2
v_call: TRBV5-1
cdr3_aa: ASSLSSIFTGELF

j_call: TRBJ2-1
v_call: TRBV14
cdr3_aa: ASSQAWVGDEQF

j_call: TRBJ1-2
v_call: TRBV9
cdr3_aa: ASSGQGDGYT

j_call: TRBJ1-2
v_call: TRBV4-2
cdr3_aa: ASSQDPGQVYGYT

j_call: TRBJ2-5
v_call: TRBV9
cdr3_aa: ASGATGLDQETQY

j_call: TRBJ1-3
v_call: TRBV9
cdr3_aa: ASSAAGRLGGNTIY

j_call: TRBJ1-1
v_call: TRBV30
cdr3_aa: AWTGRGWGTEAF

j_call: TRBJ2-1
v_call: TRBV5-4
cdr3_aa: ASSLAQREIFNEQF

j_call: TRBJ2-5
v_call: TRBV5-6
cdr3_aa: ASSFRGKAQY

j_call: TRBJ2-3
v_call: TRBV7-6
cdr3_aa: ASSPTGTSRTQY

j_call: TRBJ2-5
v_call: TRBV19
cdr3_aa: ASSISGFKETQY

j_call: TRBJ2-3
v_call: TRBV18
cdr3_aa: ASSTTGGTDTQY